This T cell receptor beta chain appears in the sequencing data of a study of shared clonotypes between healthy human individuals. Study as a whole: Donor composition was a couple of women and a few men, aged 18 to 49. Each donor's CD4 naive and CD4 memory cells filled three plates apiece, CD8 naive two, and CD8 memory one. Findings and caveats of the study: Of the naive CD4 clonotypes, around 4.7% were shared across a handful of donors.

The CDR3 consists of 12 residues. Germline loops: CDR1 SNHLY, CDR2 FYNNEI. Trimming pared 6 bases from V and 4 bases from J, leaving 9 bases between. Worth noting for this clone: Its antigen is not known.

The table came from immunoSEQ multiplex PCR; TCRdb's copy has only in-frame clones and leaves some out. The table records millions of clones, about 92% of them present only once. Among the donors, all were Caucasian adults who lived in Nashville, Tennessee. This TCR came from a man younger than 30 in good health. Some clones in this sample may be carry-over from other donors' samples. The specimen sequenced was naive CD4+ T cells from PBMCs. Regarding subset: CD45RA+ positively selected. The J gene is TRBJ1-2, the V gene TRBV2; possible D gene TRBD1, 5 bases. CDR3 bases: TGTGCCAGCAGGGGGGGGTCCTATGGCTACACCTTC. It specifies CASRGGSYGYTF.